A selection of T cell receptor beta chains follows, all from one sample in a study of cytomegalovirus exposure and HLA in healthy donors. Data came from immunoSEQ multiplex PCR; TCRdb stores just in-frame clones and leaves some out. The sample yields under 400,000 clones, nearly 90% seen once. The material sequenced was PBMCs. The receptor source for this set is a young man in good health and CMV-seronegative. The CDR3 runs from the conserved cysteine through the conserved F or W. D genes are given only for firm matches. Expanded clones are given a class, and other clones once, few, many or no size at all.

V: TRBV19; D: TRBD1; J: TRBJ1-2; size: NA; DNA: TGTGCCAGTAGTAGCCCCGGGACAGGGGGAGACTATGGCTACACCTTC; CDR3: CASSSPGTGGDYGYTF
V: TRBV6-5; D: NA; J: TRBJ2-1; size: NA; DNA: TGTGCCAGCAGGTGGGACACGGGGAATGAGCAGTTCTTC; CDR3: CASRWDTGNEQFF
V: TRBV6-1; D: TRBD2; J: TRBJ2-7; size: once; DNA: TGTGCCAGCATGCCCCCCTGGGGGGGACTGGGGGAGCAGTACTTC; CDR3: CASMPPWGGLGEQYF
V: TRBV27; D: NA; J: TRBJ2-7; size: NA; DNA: TGTGCCAGCAGCCCCAGGGCGATTGGTACCTACGAGCAGTACTTC; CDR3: CASSPRAIGTYEQYF
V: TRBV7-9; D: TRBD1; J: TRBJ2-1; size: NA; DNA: TGTGCCAGCAGCTTAGGAAGGGGGCTATCCTTGGAGGATGAGCAGTTCTTC; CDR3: CASSLGRGLSLEDEQFF
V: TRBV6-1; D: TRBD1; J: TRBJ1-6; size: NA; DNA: TGTGCCAGCAGTGAATTTTCTACAGGGGGTAATTCACCCCTCCACTTT; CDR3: CASSEFSTGGNSPLHF
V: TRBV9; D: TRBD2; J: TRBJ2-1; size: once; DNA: TGTGCCAGCAGCCGGACTAGCGGGGGGTCCGTGTACAATGAGCAGTTCTTC; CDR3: CASSRTSGGSVYNEQFF
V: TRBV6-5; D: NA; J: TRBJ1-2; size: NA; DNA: TGTGCCAGCAGGGAGACGGCTAACTATGGCTACACCTTC; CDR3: CASRETANYGYTF
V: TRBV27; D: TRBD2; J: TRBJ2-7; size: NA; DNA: TGTGCCAGCAACCCGACTAGCGGGGGCCTCTACGAGCAGTACTTC; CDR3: CASNPTSGGLYEQYF
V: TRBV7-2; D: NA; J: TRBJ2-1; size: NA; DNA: TGTGCCAGCAGCTTAGGCTTCGTTACAGCCAATGAGCAGTTCTTC; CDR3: CASSLGFVTANEQFF
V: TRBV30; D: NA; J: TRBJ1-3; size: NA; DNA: TGTGCCTGGGGTACTCCAAGCCCCTCTGGAAACACCATATATTTT; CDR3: CAWGTPSPSGNTIYF
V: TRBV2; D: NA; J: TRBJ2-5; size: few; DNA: TGTGCCAGCTCCTCACGGGACATCTACTTC; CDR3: CASSSRDIYF
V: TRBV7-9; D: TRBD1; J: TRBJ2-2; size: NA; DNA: TGTGCCAGCAGCAGGGACAGAAACACCGGGGAGCTGTTTTTT; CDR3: CASSRDRNTGELFF
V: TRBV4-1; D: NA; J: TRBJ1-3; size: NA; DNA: TGCGCCAGCAGCCAAGAGGCCAGGGTGGGTGGTGGAAACACCATATATTTT; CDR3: CASSQEARVGGGNTIYF
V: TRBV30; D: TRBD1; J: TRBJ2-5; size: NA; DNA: TGTGCCTGGAATAACAGGGGGCCTGAGACCCAGTACTTC; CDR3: CAWNNRGPETQYF
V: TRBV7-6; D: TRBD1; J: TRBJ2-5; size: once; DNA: TGTGCCAGCAGCTGGGGACAGGGGATCCAAGAGACCCAGTACTTC; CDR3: CASSWGQGIQETQYF
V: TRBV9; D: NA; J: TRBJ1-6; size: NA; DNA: TGTGCCAGCAGCGGACTACAGTCACCCCTCCACTTT; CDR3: CASSGLQSPLHF
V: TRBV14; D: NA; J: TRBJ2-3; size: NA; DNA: TGTGCCAGCAGCCATCTAGGGGCAGATACGCAGTATTTT; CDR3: CASSHLGADTQYF
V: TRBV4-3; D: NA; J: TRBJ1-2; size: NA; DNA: TGCGCCAGCAGCCAAGTCTTGCAGGGAAAAAATAGGCTCGGCTACACCTTC; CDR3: CASSQVLQGKNRLGYTF
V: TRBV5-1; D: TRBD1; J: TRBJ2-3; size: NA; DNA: TGCGCCAGCAGCCCCCGGGACAGGGGATCGGGCACAGATACGCAGTATTTT; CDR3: CASSPRDRGSGTDTQYF
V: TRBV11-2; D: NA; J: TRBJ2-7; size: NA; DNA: TGTGCCAGCAGCTTCCCTGGGCGGGGTTGGTACGAGCAGTACTTC; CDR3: CASSFPGRGWYEQYF
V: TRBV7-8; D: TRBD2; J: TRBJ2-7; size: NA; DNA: TGTGCCAGCAGCACCCAGCGGGGTAGCTCCTACGAGCAGTACTTC; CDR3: CASSTQRGSSYEQYF
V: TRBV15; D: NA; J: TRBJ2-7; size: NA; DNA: TGTGCCACCAGCAGAGGAGGACAGTCTTTGGTAGGCGAGCAGTACTTC; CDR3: CATSRGGQSLVGEQYF
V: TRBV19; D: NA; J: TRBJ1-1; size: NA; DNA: TGTGCCAGTAGTACCCTCGCCGGACTGAGGAACACTGAAGCTTTCTTT; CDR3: CASSTLAGLRNTEAFF
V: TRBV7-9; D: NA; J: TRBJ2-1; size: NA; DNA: TGTGCCAGCAGCCCCTCGCCCCTACAGGGTTTTGACTACAATGAGCAGTTCTTC; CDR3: CASSPSPLQGFDYNEQFF
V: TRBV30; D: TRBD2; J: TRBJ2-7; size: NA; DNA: TGTGCCTGGAGTGTACGGGGGGTCTCCTACGAGCAGTACTTC; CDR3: CAWSVRGVSYEQYF
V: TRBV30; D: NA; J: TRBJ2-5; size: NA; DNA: TGTGCCTGGAGTTTTGGCGGGGAAGAGACCCAGTACTTC; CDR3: CAWSFGGEETQYF
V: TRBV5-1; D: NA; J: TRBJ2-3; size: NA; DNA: TGCGCCAGCAGCGTGAAACAAAGCACAGATACGCAGTATTTT; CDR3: CASSVKQSTDTQYF
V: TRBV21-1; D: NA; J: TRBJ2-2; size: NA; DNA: TGTGCCAGCAGCAAAGGTGGCGGGGAGAACACCGGGGAGCTGTTTTTT; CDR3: CASSKGGGENTGELFF
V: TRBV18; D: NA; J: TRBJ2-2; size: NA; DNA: TGTGCCAGCTTAGCGGAGAACACCGGGGAGCTGTTTTTT; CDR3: CASLAENTGELFF
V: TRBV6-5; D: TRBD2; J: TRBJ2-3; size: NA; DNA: TGTGCCAGCAGTGGACCTAGCGGGGGCACAGATACGCAGTATTTT; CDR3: CASSGPSGGTDTQYF
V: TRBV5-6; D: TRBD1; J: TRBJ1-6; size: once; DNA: TGTGCCAGCAGCTACAGGGGGCGCGAGACCAGCTCCTATAATTCACCCCTCCACTTT; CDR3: CASSYRGRETSSYNSPLHF
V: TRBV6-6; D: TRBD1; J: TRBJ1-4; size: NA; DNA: TGTGCCAGCAGCCCCCGGACAGGGAGTGAAAAACTGTTTTTT; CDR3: CASSPRTGSEKLFF
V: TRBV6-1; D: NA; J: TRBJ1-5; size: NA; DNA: TGTGCCAGCAGTGGCCCAAGCGGGGGGATAAGCAATCAGCCCCAGCATTTT; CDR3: CASSGPSGGISNQPQHF
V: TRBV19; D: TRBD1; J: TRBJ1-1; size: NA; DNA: TGTGCCAGTAGTGCGCGACAGGGTCCGGCTAACACTGAAGCTTTCTTT; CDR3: CASSARQGPANTEAFF
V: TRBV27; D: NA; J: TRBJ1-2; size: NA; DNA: TGTGCCAGCAGTTCGCTGGGGGGGGGAGGTGGCTACACCTTC; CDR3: CASSSLGGGGGYTF
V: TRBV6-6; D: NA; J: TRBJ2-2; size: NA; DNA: TGTGCCAGCAGTTACTCGTCAGGGGTCAACACCGGGGAGCTGTTTTTT; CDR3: CASSYSSGVNTGELFF
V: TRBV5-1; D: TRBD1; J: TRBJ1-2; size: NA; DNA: TGCGCCAGCAGCAACGGCGGGACAGACTATGGCTACACCTTC; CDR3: CASSNGGTDYGYTF
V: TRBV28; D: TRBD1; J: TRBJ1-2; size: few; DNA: TGTGCCAGCAGTTTGCGGGACAGGGAAAGCTATGGCTACACCTTC; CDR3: CASSLRDRESYGYTF
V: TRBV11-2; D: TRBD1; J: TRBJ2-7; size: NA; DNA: TGTGCCAGCAGCTCCTCGGACAGGGTATCCTACGAGCAGTACTTC; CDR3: CASSSSDRVSYEQYF